These 32 T cell receptor beta chains came from one sample sequenced in a study of siplizumab effects on memory and regulatory T cells. Libraries were prepared by immunoSEQ multiplex PCR; TCRdb keeps only in-frame clonotypes and omits some of them. The repertoire holds around 78,000 clones, with about 89% as singletons. The sequenced sample consisted of CD8+ T cells sorted from blood. The receptors were gathered from a human donor in good health.

The V and J genes are TRBV29-1 and TRBJ1-2; 9 nucleotides agree with TRBD1. V was clipped by 6 bases and J by 5 bases; unmatched bases: 10. Looked up from germline, CDR1 is SQVTM and CDR2 is ANQGSEA. The CDR3 is made up of 14 amino acids. The DNA of the CDR3 is TGCAGCGTCACGTCGGGACAGGGAAGATATGGCTACACCTTC. Protein sequence: CSVTSGQGRYGYTF.

The V gene is TRBV19, the J gene TRBJ2-1; 9 bases map to TRBD2. Germline V gives CDR1 LNHDA, CDR2 SQIVND (reference sequence). With 0 bases clipped from V and 2 bases from J, the junction kept 2 bases outside the gene matches. The CDR3 has 16 residues. The CDR3 DNA is TGTGCCAGTAGTATAGAAGGCGGGAGGGCCTACAATGAGCAGTTCTTC. Translation gives CASSIEGGRAYNEQFF.

There are a few counts of this clone. This chain links TRBV12-5 with TRBJ1-4; no clear D gene. The V end was cut by 4 bases, the J end by 8 bases, with 5 bases between. This CDR3 is 11 amino acids long. Germline assignment: CDR1 LGHNT and CDR2 FRNRAP. The CDR3 protein is CASGWLEKLFF. CDR3 nucleotide sequence: TGTGCTAGTGGTTGGCTAGAAAAACTGTTTTTT.

The chain carries TRBV7-2 and TRBJ2-1; unclear D gene. Germline V gene lookup returns CDR1 SGHTA and CDR2 FQGNSA. The CDR3 runs 14 residues. Trimming left V 0 bases short and J 2 bases short, with 5 bases between. The CDR3 DNA reads as TGTGCCAGCAGCTTAGCGTGGGCCTACAATGAGCAGTTCTTC. This translates into CASSLAWAYNEQFF.

The gene calls are TRBV6-4 and TRBJ2-7, with D possibly TRBD2 on 5 matching bases. The CDR3 runs 13 residues. Germline values: CDR1 MRHNA, CDR2 SNTAGT. Trimming stripped 8 bases from V and 0 bases from J, with 11 bases between. DNA for the CDR3: TGTGCCAGCTCCGAGGGTAGCTCCTACGAGCAGTACTTC. Translating it yields CASSEGSSYEQYF.

This chain joins TRBV5-3 and TRBJ2-7; D tentatively fits TRBD1 or TRBD2 (6 bases each). TRBV5-3 is flagged as an ORF with uncertain function. Trimming pared 0 bases from V and 7 bases from J, leaving 23 bases between. The CDR3 is 17 residues long. The chain's CDR3 is CARSLARGGRPSFEQYF. Written as DNA, the CDR3 is TGTGCCAGAAGCTTGGCCCGAGGGGGGCGGCCCTCCTTTGAGCAGTACTTC.

In nucleotides, the CDR3 is TGCGCCAGCAGCTTGCCAGTGGGAGCGGAGGGTTATGAGCAGTTCTTC. It is translated as CASSLPVGAEGYEQFF. The gene calls are TRBV5-1 and TRBJ2-1; D perhaps matches TRBD2 (6 bases). Germline CDR1 reads SGHRS; CDR2 reads YFSETQ. CDR3 size: 16 residues. The V and J ends lost 1 base and 8 bases respectively, with 19 bases between them.

This clone was detected only a few times. The V and J genes are TRBV7-9 and TRBJ1-1; D is unclear. The CDR3 runs to 12 residues. Germline CDR1 is SEHNR and CDR2 is FQNEAQ (reference sequence). V was shortened by 4 bases and J by 8 bases, with 11 bases between the two germline ends. CDR3 amino acids: CASSSWLGEAFF. In DNA form, the CDR3 reads TGTGCCAGCAGCTCCTGGTTGGGAGAAGCTTTCTTT.

The chain combines TRBV12-5 with TRBJ2-1, with 10 bases matching TRBD2. The CDR3 covers 16 residues. V lost 1 base, J lost 8 bases, and 8 bases stayed unmatched. From germline, CDR1 is LGHNT and CDR2 FRNRAP. CDR3 sequence: CASGLGTSGMGDEQFF. CDR3 DNA sequence: TGTGCTAGTGGTTTGGGCACTAGCGGGATGGGCGATGAGCAGTTCTTC.

The rearrangement joins TRBV27 to TRBJ2-7; D gene unclear. The germline V and J ends were trimmed by 3 bases and 3 bases, with 9 bases remaining between them. The CDR3 length is 13 residues. Germline-derived CDR1 and CDR2 are MNHEY and SMNVEV (reference sequence). The CDR3 loop is CASSLGRVYEQYF. DNA for the CDR3: TGTGCCAGCAGTTTGGGTCGGGTCTACGAGCAGTACTTC.

This rearrangement joins TRBV2 to TRBJ2-7; 7 bases fit TRBD1. The trim removed 5 bases at V and 5 bases at J, leaving 9 bases unmatched. CDR3 length: 14 amino acids. Germline CDR1 SNHLY, CDR2 FYNNEI. CDR3 in DNA: TGTGCCAGCAGTCCCCCAGACAGGGCCCACGAGCAGTACTTC. It specifies CASSPPDRAHEQYF. The entire variable domain, with the rest obtained from reference TRBV2 and TRBJ2-7, is as follows: EPEVTQTPSHQVTQMGQEVILRCVPISNHLYFYWYRQILGQKVEFLVSFYNNEISEKSEIFDDQFSVERPDGSNFTLKIRSTKLEDSAMYFCASSPPDRAHEQYFGPGTRLTVT.

This chain joins TRBV4-1 and TRBJ2-1; 7 bases match TRBD1. The CDR3 length is 15 residues. J gave up 3 bases and V 2 bases, and 4 bases lay outside the gene matches. CDR1 is MGHRA and CDR2 is YSYEKL in the germline V gene. The CDR3 sequence: CASSQRQGLYNEQFF. DNA of the CDR3: TGCGCCAGCAGCCAAAGACAGGGCCTCTACAATGAGCAGTTCTTC.

This chain joins TRBV7-3 and TRBJ2-7; D is perhaps TRBD2 (6 bases). The CDR3 runs 14 residues. Deletions cut 1 base from V and 5 bases from J, with 12 bases between. The germline CDR1 and CDR2 sequences are SGHTA and FQGTGA. CDR3 coding DNA: TGTGCCAGCAGCTTAATCGGCGGGAACAACGAGCAGTACTTC. Translated, it gives CASSLIGGNNEQYF. The variable domain in full, completed from reference TRBV7-3 and TRBJ2-7, reads GAGVSQTPSNKVTEKGKYVELRCDPISGHTALYWYRQSLGQGPEFLIYFQGTGAADDSGLPNDRFFAVRPEGSVSTLKIQRTERGDSAVYLCASSLIGGNNEQYFGPGTRLTVT.

This chain connects TRBV27 to TRBJ1-4; D gene unclear. Looked up from germline, CDR1 is MNHEY and CDR2 is SMNVEV (reference sequence). This CDR3 is built from 13 residues. Trimming took off 3 bases at V and 8 bases at J, with 10 bases between the two ends. The CDR3 DNA reads as TGTGCCAGCAGTTTGCGGGGTTTCGAAAAACTGTTTTTT. Translating gives CASSLRGFEKLFF.

V usage is TRBV14 and J usage is TRBJ2-7, with no clear D. Germline lookup yields CDR1 SGHDN and CDR2 FVKESK. Trimming took 2 bases from V and 2 from J, leaving 4 bases between them. There are 12 residues in the CDR3. This CDR3 reads CASSQTPYEQYF. In DNA form, the CDR3 reads TGTGCCAGCAGCCAAACCCCCTACGAGCAGTACTTC.

The genes are TRBV19 and TRBJ2-7; D possibly corresponds to TRBD2 (5 bases). The CDR3 runs 14 residues. V was shortened by 2 bases and J by 6 bases, with 14 bases between the two germline ends. Germline lookup yields CDR1 LNHDA and CDR2 SQIVND (reference sequence). The CDR3 here is CASSITGDSSEQYF. The CDR3 DNA reads as TGTGCCAGTAGTATAACCGGGGATAGCAGCGAGCAGTACTTC.

The V gene is TRBV27, the J gene TRBJ1-1; TRBD1 is a possible D gene (5 bases). V lost 3 bases and J lost 0, with 14 bases in between. Germline CDR1 reads MNHEY; CDR2 reads SMNVEV (reference sequence). The CDR3 runs to 16 residues. The CDR3 DNA is TGTGCCAGCAGTTTTTTAGGAACAGGAGTGAACACTGAAGCTTTCTTT. As protein: CASSFLGTGVNTEAFF.

The gene calls are TRBV7-9 and TRBJ2-7, with TRBD2 identical over 15 bases. V was clipped by 5 bases and J by 5 bases; unmatched bases: 7. Germline CDR1 is SEHNR and CDR2 is FQNEAQ (reference sequence). The CDR3 has 16 amino acids. This CDR3 reads CASSGGLAGGDHEQYF. CDR3 nucleotide sequence: TGTGCCAGCAGCGGGGGACTAGCGGGAGGAGACCACGAGCAGTACTTC.

This rearrangement joins TRBV29-1 to TRBJ1-1; D is ambiguous. Germline V gives CDR1 SQVTM, CDR2 ANQGSEA. The V end lost 6 bases, the J end lost 2 bases, and 10 bases lay between the germline ends. This CDR3 spans 12 amino acids. DNA of the CDR3: TGCAGCGTCCCATTATACAACACTGAAGCTTTCTTT. Amino acid sequence: CSVPLYNTEAFF.

The chain uses TRBV10-3 and TRBJ1-2, with 7 bases aligning to TRBD1. Germline V lookup: CDR1 ENHRY, CDR2 SYGVKD. The CDR3 extends over 15 amino acids. V lost 0 bases to trimming and J lost 6 bases; unmatched junction nucleotides: 7. The CDR3 is CAISESEGASDGYTF. The CDR3 nucleotides are TGTGCCATCAGTGAGTCGGAGGGGGCGAGTGATGGCTACACCTTC.

The J gene is TRBJ2-7, the V gene TRBV1; the D segment call TRBD1 is taken from the table without a DNA check. TRBV1 is assigned pseudogene status. The CDR3 spans 17 residues. CDR3 bases: TGCACCAGCAGCCAACCCCGGGACAGGGGACAATTGTACGAGCAGTACTTC. Translation gives CTSSQPRDRGQLYEQYF.

The rearrangement uses TRBV27 and TRBJ1-1; no firm D call. Germline CDR1 and CDR2: MNHEY and SMNVEV (reference sequence). The CDR3 is made up of 13 amino acids. The ends were cut back, 5 bases at V and 0 bases at J, with 7 bases in the middle. The CDR3 here is CASSDLLNTEAFF. CDR3 bases: TGTGCCAGCAGTGACCTCCTGAACACTGAAGCTTTCTTT.

The V gene is TRBV11-2, the J gene TRBJ1-1; D gene unclear. The CDR3 sequence is 15 residues long. CDR1 and CDR2 from the germline V gene are SGHAT and FQNNGV. V lost 2 bases and J lost 1, with 11 bases in between. CDR3 residues: CASSLSGAANTEAFF. CDR3 coding DNA: TGTGCCAGCAGCTTATCGGGCGCAGCGAACACTGAAGCTTTCTTT. Full variable domain (remainder filled in from reference TRBV11-2 and TRBJ1-1): EAGVAQSPRYKIIEKRQSVAFWCNPISGHATLYWYQQILGQGPKLLIQFQNNGVVDDSQLPKDRFSAERLKGVDSTLKIQPAKLEDSAVYLCASSLSGAANTEAFFGQGTRLTVV.

V gene TRBV6-5 combines with J gene TRBJ2-7, with D perhaps TRBD1 (5 bases). CDR1 is MNHEY, CDR2 SVGAGI, per germline. The CDR3 spans 11 residues. The V gene lost 7 bases and the J gene lost 6 bases, with 10 bases spanning the gap. CDR3 DNA sequence: TGTGCCAGCAAGGGGCTGGGCGAGCAGTACTTC. Protein: CASKGLGEQYF.

The chain is built from TRBV6-5 and TRBJ1-2; 8 bases align to TRBD1. The germline V gene has CDR1 MNHEY and CDR2 SVGAGI. Losses at the gene ends were 4 bases for V and 8 bases for J; bases not matched to a gene: 12. The CDR3 sequence is 15 residues long. CDR3 coding DNA: TGTGCCAGCAGTTTCTTCGGACAGGGAGGGGAGGGCTACACCTTC. Translation gives CASSFFGQGGEGYTF.

V gene TRBV7-9 combines with J gene TRBJ2-4; D tentatively reads TRBD1 or TRBD2 (6 bases each). V gave up 1 base and J gave up 7 bases, with 8 bases separating them. CDR3 length equals 13 residues. Germline values: CDR1 SEHNR, CDR2 FQNEAQ (reference sequence). The CDR3 DNA follows: TGTGCCAGCAGCTTAGTAGGGGGGAACATTCAGTACTTC. Encoded protein: CASSLVGGNIQYF.

The table lists this clone with a count of one. CDR3 DNA sequence: TGTGCCTCACGGGGTAGCGGGACCCGGTACGAGCAGTACTTC. Protein sequence: CASRGSGTRYEQYF. The chain links TRBV10-3 to TRBJ2-7, with 8 bases lining up with TRBD2. V lost 11 bases, J lost 4 bases, and 13 bases stayed unmatched. The CDR3 is 14 residues long. CDR1 ENHRY and CDR2 SYGVKD come from the germline V gene.

This chain links TRBV27 with TRBJ1-1, with a tentative D call TRBD1 (6 bases). CDR3 length: 17 residues. CDR1 MNHEY and CDR2 SMNVEV come from the germline V gene (reference sequence). Trimming shortened V by 7 bases and J by 0 bases, and 21 bases separated the two germline ends. CDR3 bases: TGTGCCAGCACCCCCCAGGCAGGGGTCCTTGTGAACACTGAAGCTTTCTTT. Amino acids: CASTPQAGVLVNTEAFF.

The V call is TRBV19, the J call TRBJ2-1, with 7 bases identical to TRBD2. The CDR3 spans 18 residues. Looked up from germline, CDR1 is LNHDA and CDR2 is SQIVND (reference sequence). Trimming took 1 base from V and 3 from J; bases not matched to a gene: 12. The CDR3 reads CASSIGAWGEGIYNEQFF. DNA of the CDR3: TGTGCCAGTAGTATAGGAGCGTGGGGGGAGGGAATCTACAATGAGCAGTTCTTC.

As concerns this clone: Its ends do not fully match the called genes, so a read error is possible. The genes are TRBV7-7 and TRBJ2-2; 7 bases match TRBD2. Germline-derived CDR1 and CDR2 are SSHAT and FNYEAQ (reference sequence). CDR3 size: 17 residues. CDR3 protein: CASSLSVGGPNTGELFF. For the CDR3, the DNA is TGTGCTAGCAGCTTATCGGTGGGAGGGCCGAACACCGGGGAGCTGTTTTTT. Full variable domain (outside the CDR3, taken from reference TRBV7-7 and TRBJ2-2): GAGVSQSPRYKVTKRGQDVTLRCDPISSHATLYWYQQALGQGPEFLTYFNYEAQPDKSGLPSDRFSAERPEGSISTLTIQRTEQRDSAMYRCASSLSVGGPNTGELFFGEGSRLTVL.

This sequence joins TRBV5-5 and TRBJ2-7; D is unclear. The CDR3 covers 12 residues. Deletions cut 2 bases from V and 3 bases from J, with 6 bases between. The germline V gene encodes CDR1 SGHKS and CDR2 YYEKEE (reference sequence). As DNA, the CDR3 is TGTGCCAGCAGCTTTGGGAACTACGAGCAGTACTTC. It yields the protein CASSFGNYEQYF.

CDR3 sequence (DNA): TGCAGCGTTGAGCGGGCAACGGGACTAGCGGGAGTGGGATTTTACAATGAGCAGTTCTTC. It encodes CSVERATGLAGVGFYNEQFF. The chain employs TRBV29-1 and TRBJ2-1; TRBD2 matches 14 bases. Trimming took 3 bases from V and 4 from J; bases not matched to a gene: 17. The CDR3 length is 20 residues. CDR1 SQVTM and CDR2 ANQGSEA come from the germline V gene.